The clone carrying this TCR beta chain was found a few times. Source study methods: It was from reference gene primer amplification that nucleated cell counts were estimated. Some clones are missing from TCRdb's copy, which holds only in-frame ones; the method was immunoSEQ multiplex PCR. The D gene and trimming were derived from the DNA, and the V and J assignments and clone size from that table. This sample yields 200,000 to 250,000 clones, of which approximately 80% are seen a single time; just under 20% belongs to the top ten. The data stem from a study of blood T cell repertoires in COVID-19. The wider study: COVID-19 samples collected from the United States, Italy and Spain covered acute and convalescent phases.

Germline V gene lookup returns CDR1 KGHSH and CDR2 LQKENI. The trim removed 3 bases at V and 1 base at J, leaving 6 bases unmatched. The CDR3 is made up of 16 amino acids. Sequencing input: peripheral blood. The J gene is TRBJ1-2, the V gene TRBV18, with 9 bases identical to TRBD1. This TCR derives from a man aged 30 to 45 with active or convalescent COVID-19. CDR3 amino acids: CASSPGQGSSNYGYTF. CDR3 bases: TGTGCCAGCTCACCGGGACAGGGTAGCAGTAACTATGGCTACACCTTC.